This T cell receptor (beta chain) was observed in a study of T-cell reconstitution after alpha-beta-depleted transplantation in children (dated by TCRdb to 2016 to 2018). Context from the whole study: Using TCR repertoire profiling, the study followed T-cell immune reconstitution in a quantitative way in children after TCRalphabeta/CD19-depleted allogeneic hematopoietic cell transplantation. Findings and caveats that apply to the study as a whole: In some patients, the high TCRbeta diversity seen at day 60 was put down to recipient T cells and intrathymic progenitors that had survived conditioning. The frequencies of hyperexpanded clones fell over the following months, and after one year, T-cell counts and TCRbeta diversity were mostly attributed to newly produced T cells. The apparently early alphabetaT-cell count recovery about two months after transplant was reportedly dependent on only several hundred rapidly expanded clones derived from non-depleted graft cells.

The sample's treatment or condition label, decoded: allogeneic hematopoietic cell transplantation with graft depleted of TCRalphabeta T cells and CD19 B cells. Transplant recipients were children who received TCRalphabeta/CD19-depleted allogeneic hematopoietic cell grafts. Worth noting for this clonotype: What this receptor recognizes is not known. One base away there is no much larger clone; base qualities are not given.

Library generation was performed with PCR. Sequencing was carried out with an Illumina HiSeq 2500. To normalize quantification of the TCRbeta repertoire, the TCR libraries were built with molecular barcoding that relied on unique molecular identifiers. Through fastp at Q25 and MiXCR, TCRdb rebuilt clones from the public reads, retaining in-frame beta chains. Every distinct CDR3 protein forms one entry, paired with its most common genes and DNA. The sample table contains 90,000 to 150,000 distinct CDR3 sequences; only one count was recorded for about 21% of them. The leading ten clones occupy 10% of the sample. Including cysteine and phenylalanine, the CDR3 has 10 amino acids. The retained sequence is limited to the CDR3, 30 bases, with the frame set at the first base. The germline V gene yields LGHNA for CDR1 and YSLEER for CDR2. Deletion took 10 bases off V and 2 bases off J, with a span of 2 bases between the germline ends.

This receptor was taken from a male patient aged 2-9 years who had a stem cell transplant for chronic granulomatous disease, so the T cells may come from the graft donor. The starting material was PBMCs, mostly from graft donor cells, obtained 180 days after TCRalphabeta/CD19-depleted stem cell transplant. This chain joins TRBV4-3 to TRBJ2-2; the D gene cannot be resolved reliably. The encoded CDR3 is CAKNTGELFF. The DNA is TGCGCCAAAAACACCGGGGAGCTGTTTTTT.